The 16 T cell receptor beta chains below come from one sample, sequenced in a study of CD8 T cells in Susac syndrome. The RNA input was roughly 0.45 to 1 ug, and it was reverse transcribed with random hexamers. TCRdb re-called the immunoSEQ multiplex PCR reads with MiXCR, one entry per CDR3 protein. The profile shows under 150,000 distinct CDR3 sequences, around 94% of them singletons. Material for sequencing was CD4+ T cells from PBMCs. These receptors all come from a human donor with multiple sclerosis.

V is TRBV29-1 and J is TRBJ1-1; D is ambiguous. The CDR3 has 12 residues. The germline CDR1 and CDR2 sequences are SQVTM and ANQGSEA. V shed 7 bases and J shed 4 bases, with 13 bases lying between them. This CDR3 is CSAYRVGTEAFF. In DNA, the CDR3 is TGCAGCGCATATAGGGTGGGCACTGAAGCTTTCTTT.

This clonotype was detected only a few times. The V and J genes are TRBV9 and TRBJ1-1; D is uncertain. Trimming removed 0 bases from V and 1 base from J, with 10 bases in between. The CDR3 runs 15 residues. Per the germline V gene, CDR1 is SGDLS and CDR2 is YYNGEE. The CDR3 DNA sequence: TGTGCCAGCAGCGTAGCGGCAGCTTCGAACACTGAAGCTTTCTTT. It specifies CASSVAAASNTEAFF.

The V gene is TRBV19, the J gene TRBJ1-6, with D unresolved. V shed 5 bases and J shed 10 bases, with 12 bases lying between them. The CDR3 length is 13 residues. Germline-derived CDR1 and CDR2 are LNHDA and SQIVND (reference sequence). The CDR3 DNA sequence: TGTGCCAGTAGTCGAGACGTTGGGTCACCCCTCCACTTT. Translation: CASSRDVGSPLHF.

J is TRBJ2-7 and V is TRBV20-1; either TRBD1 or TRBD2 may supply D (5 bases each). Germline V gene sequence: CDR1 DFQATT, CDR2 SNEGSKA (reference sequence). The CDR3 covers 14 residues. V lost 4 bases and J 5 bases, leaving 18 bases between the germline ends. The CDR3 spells CSATSGVLGDEQYF. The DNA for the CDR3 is TGCAGTGCTACATCCGGGGTCCTGGGGGACGAGCAGTACTTC.

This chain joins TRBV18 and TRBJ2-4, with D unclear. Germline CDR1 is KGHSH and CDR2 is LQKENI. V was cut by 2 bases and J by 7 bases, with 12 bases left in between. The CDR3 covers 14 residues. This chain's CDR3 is CASSPGAEGNIQYF. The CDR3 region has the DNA TGTGCCAGCTCACCAGGAGCCGAAGGGAACATTCAGTACTTC.

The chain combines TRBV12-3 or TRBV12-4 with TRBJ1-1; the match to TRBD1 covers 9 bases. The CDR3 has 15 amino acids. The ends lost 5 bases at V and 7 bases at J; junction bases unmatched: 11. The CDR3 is CASSATGTGSYEAFF. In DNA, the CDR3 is TGTGCCAGCAGTGCTACCGGGACAGGGTCCTATGAAGCTTTCTTT.

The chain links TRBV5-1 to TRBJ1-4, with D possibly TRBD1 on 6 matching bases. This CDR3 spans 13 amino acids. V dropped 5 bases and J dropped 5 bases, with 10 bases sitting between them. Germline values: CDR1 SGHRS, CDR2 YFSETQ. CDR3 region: CASRRGQNEKLFF. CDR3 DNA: TGCGCCAGCAGACGAGGACAGAATGAAAAACTGTTTTTT.

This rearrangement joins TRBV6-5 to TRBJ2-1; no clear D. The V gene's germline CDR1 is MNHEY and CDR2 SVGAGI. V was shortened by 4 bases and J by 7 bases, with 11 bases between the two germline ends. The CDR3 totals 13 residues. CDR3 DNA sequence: TGTGCCAGCAGTTCCTCGATAGGGAATGAGCAGTTCTTC. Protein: CASSSSIGNEQFF.

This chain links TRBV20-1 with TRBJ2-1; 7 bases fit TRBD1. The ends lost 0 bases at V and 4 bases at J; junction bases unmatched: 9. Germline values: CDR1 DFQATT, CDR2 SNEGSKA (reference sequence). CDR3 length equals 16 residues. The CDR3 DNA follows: TGCAGTGCTAGAGAGGTGGGAACAGGGGTATACAATGAGCAGTTCTTC. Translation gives CSAREVGTGVYNEQFF.

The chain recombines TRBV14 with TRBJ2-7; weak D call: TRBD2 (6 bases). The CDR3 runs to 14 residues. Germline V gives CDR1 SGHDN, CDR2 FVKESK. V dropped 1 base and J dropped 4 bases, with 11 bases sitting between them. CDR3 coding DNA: TGTGCCAGCAGCCAAGCCCGGGGGTGGTACGAGCAGTACTTC. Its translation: CASSQARGWYEQYF.

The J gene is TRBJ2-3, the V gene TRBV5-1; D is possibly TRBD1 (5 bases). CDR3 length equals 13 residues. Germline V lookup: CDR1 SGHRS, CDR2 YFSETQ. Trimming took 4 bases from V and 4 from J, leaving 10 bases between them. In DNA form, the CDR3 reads TGCGCCAGCAGCAGAGCAGGGCCAGATACGCAGTATTTT. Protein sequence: CASSRAGPDTQYF.

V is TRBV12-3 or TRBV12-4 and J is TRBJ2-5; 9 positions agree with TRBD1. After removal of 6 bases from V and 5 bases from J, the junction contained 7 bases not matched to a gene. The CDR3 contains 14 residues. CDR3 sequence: CASSPGDRAETQYF. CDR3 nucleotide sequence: TGTGCCAGCAGCCCAGGGGACAGGGCCGAGACCCAGTACTTC.

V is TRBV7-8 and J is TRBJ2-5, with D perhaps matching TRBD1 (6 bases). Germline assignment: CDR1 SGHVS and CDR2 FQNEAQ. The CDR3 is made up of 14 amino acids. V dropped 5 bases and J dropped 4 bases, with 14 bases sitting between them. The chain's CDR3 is CASSLLTGLETQYF. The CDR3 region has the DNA TGTGCCAGCAGCCTACTAACAGGGTTAGAGACCCAGTACTTC.

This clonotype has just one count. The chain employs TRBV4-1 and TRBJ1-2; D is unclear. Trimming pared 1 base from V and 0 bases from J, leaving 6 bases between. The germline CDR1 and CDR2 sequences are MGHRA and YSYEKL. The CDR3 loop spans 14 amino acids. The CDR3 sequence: CASSQAVANYGYTF. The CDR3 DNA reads TGCGCCAGCAGCCAAGCAGTAGCTAACTATGGCTACACCTTC.

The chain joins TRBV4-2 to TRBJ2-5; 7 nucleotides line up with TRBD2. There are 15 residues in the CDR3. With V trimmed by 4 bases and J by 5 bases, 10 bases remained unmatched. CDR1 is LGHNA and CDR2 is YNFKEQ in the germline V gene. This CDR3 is CASSRSPMGGETQYF. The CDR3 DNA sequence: TGTGCCAGCAGCCGTAGCCCCATGGGAGGGGAGACCCAGTACTTC.

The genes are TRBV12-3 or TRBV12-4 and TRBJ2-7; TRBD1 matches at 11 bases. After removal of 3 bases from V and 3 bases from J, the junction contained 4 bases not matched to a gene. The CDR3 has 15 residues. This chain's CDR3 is CASSFGQGANYEQYF. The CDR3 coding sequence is TGTGCCAGCAGTTTTGGACAGGGGGCTAACTACGAGCAGTACTTC.